Below, 27 T cell receptor beta chains from the same sample are listed, as sequenced in a study of OX40 agonist ivuxolimab in advanced cancers. TCRdb's table, derived via immunoSEQ multiplex PCR, lists solely in-frame clones and lacks some. The profile covers approximately 6,000 clones, with about 80% appearing a single time and about an eighth taken by the ten largest. The specimen was CD4+ or CD8+ T cells sorted from blood, collected in a trial of the OX40 agonist ivuxolimab. These receptor sequences come from an adult with an advanced solid tumor such as melanoma, head and neck, liver or kidney cancer.

The rearrangement links TRBV27 to TRBJ1-6; a possible D gene is TRBD1 (5 bases). CDR1 is MNHEY, CDR2 SMNVEV, per germline (reference sequence). V lost 5 bases, J lost 12 bases, and 11 bases lay in between. The CDR3 has 12 residues. The DNA of the CDR3 is TGTGCCAGCAGTCTGGGGACTAGACCCCTCCACTTT. Encoded protein: CASSLGTRPLHF.

Only one count was recorded for this clone. J is TRBJ1-2 and V is TRBV29-1; D gene uncertain. The CDR3 length is 9 residues. V was pared by 3 bases and J by 8 bases, with 4 bases between. Germline CDR1 SQVTM, CDR2 ANQGSEA. In DNA form, the CDR3 reads TGCAGCGTTGAGGGCGGCTACACCTTC. As protein: CSVEGGYTF.

The V and J genes are TRBV27 and TRBJ2-2; D is possibly TRBD1 (6 bases). Trimming took 7 bases from V and 0 from J, leaving 9 bases between them. This CDR3 is built from 14 residues. Germline assignment: CDR1 MNHEY and CDR2 SMNVEV (reference sequence). This CDR3 is CASKKGANTGELFF. In DNA, the CDR3 is TGTGCCAGCAAGAAGGGGGCGAACACCGGGGAGCTGTTTTTT.

The chain joins TRBV16 to TRBJ2-7, with D possibly being TRBD1 or TRBD2 (5 bases each). The germline V and J ends were trimmed by 2 bases and 4 bases, with 15 bases remaining between them. The CDR3 length is 15 residues. The germline V gene encodes CDR1 KGHSY and CDR2 FQNENV. CDR3 nucleotide sequence: TGTGCCAGCAGCCAAGCCGGGGCCCCAGGGTACGAGCAGTACTTC. It encodes CASSQAGAPGYEQYF.

The chain links TRBV27 to TRBJ2-3; D is undetermined. Per the germline V gene, CDR1 is MNHEY and CDR2 is SMNVEV (reference sequence). This CDR3 comprises 16 residues. The ends were cut back, 3 bases at V and 3 bases at J, with 16 bases in the middle. As DNA, the CDR3 is TGTGCCAGCAGTTTCCTCCTCCCTCATGGTACAGATACGCAGTATTTT. Translation gives CASSFLLPHGTDTQYF.

The chain carries TRBV19 and TRBJ1-1; D is perhaps TRBD1 (5 bases). From germline, CDR1 is LNHDA and CDR2 SQIVND (reference sequence). V gave up 6 bases and J gave up 5 bases, with 10 bases separating them. The CDR3 spans 12 residues. The CDR3 coding sequence is TGTGCCAGTAGGACCGGGGGAACTGAAGCTTTCTTT. Amino acids: CASRTGGTEAFF.

The chain joins TRBV28 to TRBJ2-1; either TRBD1 or TRBD2 may supply D (6 bases each). Germline loops: CDR1 MDHEN, CDR2 SYDVKM. The CDR3 consists of 16 residues. V was clipped by 6 bases and J by 2 bases, with 17 bases between them. CDR3 coding DNA: TGTGCCAGCAGCCTCTCCGTGGGGGGCCCCTACAATGAGCAGTTCTTC. This gives the protein CASSLSVGGPYNEQFF.

This clone was seen only once. This chain connects TRBV27 to TRBJ2-5; TRBD1 matches 7 bases. Gene TRBJ2-7 matches the end of the DNA better, so the J call may be wrong. This CDR3 has 14 amino acids. Germline CDR1 and CDR2: MNHEY and SMNVEV (reference sequence). DNA for the CDR3: TGTGCCAGCAGCCAAGGACAGGAATTCTACGAGCAGTACTTC. It specifies CASSQGQEFYEQYF.

About this clone itself: A junction boundary mismatches the germline segment, possibly from a read error. The rearrangement uses TRBV5-3 and TRBJ2-1; 7 bases agree with TRBD2. TRBV5-3 belongs to the ORF category, with a function that is uncertain. CDR3 size: 14 residues. The CDR3 spells CASSLGLGVNEQFF. The CDR3 DNA reads TGTGCCAGCAGCTTAGGACTAGGAGTCAATGAGCAGTTCTTC.

The J gene is TRBJ1-1, the V gene TRBV14, with D tentatively TRBD1 (6 bases). V was pared by 4 bases and J by 2 bases, with 23 bases between. CDR1 is SGHDN and CDR2 is FVKESK in the germline V gene. The CDR3 totals 18 residues. The CDR3 protein is CASSRKGGKDVENTEAFF. CDR3 sequence (DNA): TGTGCCAGCAGCCGAAAAGGGGGGAAAGATGTGGAAAACACTGAAGCTTTCTTT.

V is TRBV11-2 and J is TRBJ2-7; D may be TRBD1 (6 bases). V lost 2 bases to trimming and J lost 5 bases, with 10 bases between them. The CDR3 totals 13 residues. Per germline, CDR1 SGHAT and CDR2 FQNNGV. CDR3 protein: CASSLNRDNEQYF. The CDR3, as DNA: TGTGCCAGCAGCTTAAACAGGGACAACGAGCAGTACTTC.

The chain employs TRBV7-3 and TRBJ1-2, with 7 nucleotides matching TRBD1. Germline V gene sequence: CDR1 SGHTA, CDR2 FQGTGA. The CDR3 spans 15 residues. Trimming took 5 bases from V and 2 from J; bases not matched to a gene: 8. CDR3 region: CASSKKRQGNYGYTF. CDR3 bases: TGTGCCAGCAGCAAGAAACGACAGGGAAACTATGGCTACACCTTC.

The genes are TRBV18 and TRBJ1-4, with TRBD1 as a possible D gene (5 bases). From germline, CDR1 is KGHSH and CDR2 LQKENI. Trimming took off 3 bases at V and 3 bases at J, with 8 bases between the two ends. This CDR3 has 14 amino acids. DNA of the CDR3: TGTGCCAGCTCACCGGGGACCCCTAATGAAAAACTGTTTTTT. It encodes CASSPGTPNEKLFF. The full variable domain, rest sourced from reference TRBV18 and TRBJ1-4, is NAGVMQNPRHLVRRRGQEARLRCSPMKGHSHVYWYRQLPEEGLKFMVYLQKENIIDESGMPKERFSAEFPKEGPSILRIQQVVRGDSAAYFCASSPGTPNEKLFFGSGTQLSVL.

The gene calls are TRBV5-1 and TRBJ2-3; D remains ambiguous. Germline values: CDR1 SGHRS, CDR2 YFSETQ. V was cut by 4 bases and J by 0 bases, with 12 bases left in between. The CDR3 runs 15 residues. The CDR3 reads CASSPYPGSTDTQYF. In DNA form, the CDR3 reads TGCGCCAGCAGCCCCTACCCTGGAAGCACAGATACGCAGTATTTT.

This clone appeared a single time. DNA for the CDR3: TGTGCCAGCTCACCACCGACAGGGGGCCAAAATTATGGCTACACCTTC. Translated: CASSPPTGGQNYGYTF. The chain links TRBV18 to TRBJ1-2, with 10 nucleotides matching TRBD1. Trimming cost V 0 bases and J 5 bases; bases outside gene matches: 6. The CDR3 is 16 amino acids. The germline gives CDR1 KGHSH, CDR2 LQKENI.

The chain couples TRBV27 to TRBJ1-5; unclear D gene. Germline lookup yields CDR1 MNHEY and CDR2 SMNVEV (reference sequence). The CDR3 consists of 14 residues. The V end lost 7 bases, the J end lost 3 bases, and 13 bases lay between the germline ends. The CDR3 spells CASKGLGYNQPQHF. The DNA of the CDR3 is TGTGCCAGCAAAGGATTGGGCTACAATCAGCCCCAGCATTTT.

The chain joins TRBV4-1 to TRBJ2-7, with TRBD1 matching over 8 bases. Per germline, CDR1 MGHRA and CDR2 YSYEKL. The CDR3 runs 13 residues. J lost 5 bases, V lost 3 bases, and 3 bases had no gene match. The CDR3 sequence is CASSQGQADEQYF. The CDR3 bases are TGCGCCAGCAGCCAGGGACAGGCGGACGAGCAGTACTTC.

This chain joins TRBV4-1 and TRBJ1-1, with a tentative D call TRBD1 (5 bases). The CDR3 covers 12 residues. Trimming removed 5 bases at V and 4 bases at J, with 8 bases between. In germline, CDR1 is MGHRA, CDR2 YSYEKL. DNA of the CDR3: TGCGCCAGCAGCGAAAGGGGCACTGAAGCTTTCTTT. Protein product: CASSERGTEAFF.

This chain connects TRBV4-1 to TRBJ1-5; D ambiguous. Trimming took 4 bases from V and 2 from J, leaving 12 bases between them. In germline, CDR1 is MGHRA, CDR2 YSYEKL. CDR3 length: 15 amino acids. CDR3 region: CASSPGSLGNQPQHF. The DNA of the CDR3 is TGCGCCAGCAGCCCCGGGTCCCTTGGCAATCAGCCCCAGCATTTT.

This chain joins TRBV5-6 and TRBJ1-5; TRBD1 might be the D (6 bases). CDR3 length equals 16 residues. The V end was cut by 2 bases, the J end by 5 bases, with 17 bases between. Germline CDR1 and CDR2: SGHDT and YYEEEE. As DNA, the CDR3 is TGTGCCAGCAGCTTATCCGTGGGGACAATTCATCAGCCCCAGCATTTT. Encoded protein: CASSLSVGTIHQPQHF.

The J gene is TRBJ2-3, the V gene TRBV11-2, with no clear D. This CDR3 contains 12 residues. V shed 3 bases and J shed 4 bases, with 5 bases lying between them. Germline-derived CDR1 and CDR2 are SGHAT and FQNNGV. The CDR3: CASSLVSDTQYF. CDR3 sequence (DNA): TGTGCCAGCAGCTTGGTGTCAGATACGCAGTATTTT.

J is TRBJ1-1 and V is TRBV28, with TRBD1 identical over 7 bases. The V and J ends lost 4 bases and 0 bases, in that order; junction bases with no gene match: 2. Germline-derived CDR1 and CDR2 are MDHEN and SYDVKM. CDR3 length: 14 residues. CDR3 region: CASSYRGMNTEAFF. As DNA, the CDR3 is TGTGCCAGCAGTTACAGGGGAATGAACACTGAAGCTTTCTTT.

The gene calls are TRBV10-3 and TRBJ2-3; the D is unclear. Per the germline V gene, CDR1 is ENHRY and CDR2 is SYGVKD. The CDR3 is made up of 13 amino acids. V was trimmed by 6 bases and J by 2 bases, leaving 9 bases between them. CDR3 sequence (DNA): TGTGCCATCAGCCCAGAACACACAGATACGCAGTATTTT. Its translation is CAISPEHTDTQYF.

CDR3 sequence reads: CASSGPETGNGYTF. The DNA for the CDR3 is TGTGCCAGCAGTGGTCCTGAGACAGGGAATGGCTACACCTTC. The V and J genes are TRBV28 and TRBJ1-2, with 7 bases lining up with TRBD1. This CDR3 has 14 amino acids. CDR1 MDHEN and CDR2 SYDVKM come from the germline V gene. V lost 5 bases and J lost 6; bases outside the gene matches: 9.

The genes are TRBV27 and TRBJ2-3, with D unresolved. Trimming took 3 bases from V and 5 from J, leaving 3 bases between them. The germline CDR1 and CDR2 sequences are MNHEY and SMNVEV (reference sequence). This CDR3 is built from 11 residues. The CDR3 DNA follows: TGTGCCAGCAGTTTTGGAGATACGCAGTATTTT. It encodes CASSFGDTQYF.

To note about this clone: Other DNA sequences in this specimen translate into the identical CDR3. The chain uses TRBV5-4 and TRBJ1-1, with D unclear. V dropped 1 base and J dropped 5 bases, with 9 bases sitting between them. Germline CDR1 SGHNT, CDR2 YYREEE (reference sequence). The CDR3 runs to 13 residues. This CDR3 is CASSLLGGTEAFF. In DNA form, the CDR3 reads TGTGCCAGCAGCTTGTTGGGTGGGACTGAAGCTTTCTTT.

This clone showed up just a few times. The J gene is TRBJ1-2, the V gene TRBV27; 10 nucleotides match TRBD1. The CDR3 runs 15 residues. In germline, CDR1 is MNHEY, CDR2 SMNVEV (reference sequence). J gave up 4 bases and V 3 bases, and 5 bases lay outside the gene matches. The CDR3 is CASSFLGDRGYGYTF. The CDR3 DNA sequence: TGTGCCAGCAGTTTCCTAGGGGACAGGGGCTATGGCTACACCTTC.